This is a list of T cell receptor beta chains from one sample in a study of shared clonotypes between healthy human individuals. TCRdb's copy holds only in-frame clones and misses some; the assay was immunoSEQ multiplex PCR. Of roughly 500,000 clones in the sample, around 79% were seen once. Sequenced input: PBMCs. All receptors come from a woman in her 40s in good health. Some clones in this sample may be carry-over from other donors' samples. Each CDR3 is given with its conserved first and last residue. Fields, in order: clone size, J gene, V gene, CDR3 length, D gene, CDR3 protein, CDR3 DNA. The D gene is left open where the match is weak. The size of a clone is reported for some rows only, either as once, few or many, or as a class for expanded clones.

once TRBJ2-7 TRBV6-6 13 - CASSTRSNYEQYF TGTGCCAGCAGTACCAGGAGCAACTACGAGCAGTACTTC
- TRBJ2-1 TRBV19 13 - CASGKGPYNEQFF TGTGCCAGCGGAAAAGGTCCCTACAATGAGCAGTTCTTC
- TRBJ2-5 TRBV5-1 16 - CASSKTGTPKGETQYF TGCGCCAGCAGCAAAACCGGGACACCTAAAGGGGAGACCCAGTACTTC
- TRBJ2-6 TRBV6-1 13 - CASSASGANVLTF TGTGCCAGCAGCGCCTCTGGGGCCAACGTCCTGACTTTC
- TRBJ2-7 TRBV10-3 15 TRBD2 CAISDPPRGSYEQYF TGTGCCATCAGTGATCCCCCTCGCGGGAGCTACGAGCAGTACTTC
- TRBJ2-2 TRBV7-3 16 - CASRRPGLSISGELFF TGTGCCAGCAGACGACCGGGACTCAGCATTTCCGGGGAGCTGTTTTTT
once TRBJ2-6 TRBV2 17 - CASSEQGSRSGANVLTF TGTGCCAGCAGTGAGCAGGGTAGCCGTTCTGGGGCCAACGTCCTGACTTTC
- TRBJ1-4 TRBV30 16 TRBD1 CAWSPLTGTGREKLFF TGTGCCTGGAGTCCCCTCACCGGGACAGGTCGTGAAAAACTGTTTTTT
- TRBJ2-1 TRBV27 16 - CASSSPAGWGYNEQFF TGTGCCAGCAGCTCGCCTGCGGGCTGGGGCTACAATGAGCAGTTCTTC
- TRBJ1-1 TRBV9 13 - CASSSLVGTEAFF TGTGCCAGCAGCTCCCTCGTGGGAACTGAAGCTTTCTTT